One sample yielded the 10 T cell receptor beta chains listed below, sequenced in a study of radiation and T cells in renal cell carcinoma (dated by TCRdb to 2020 to 2022). The sample's time point label is to be understood as: baseline pretreatment blood. The treatment or condition label for this specimen denotes: 15 Gy SBRT to primary tumor, nephrectomy 4 weeks later. The library was prepared using the immunoSEQ multiplex PCR assay. This is the immuneACCESS table as TCRdb keeps it, with only in-frame sequences that have V and J called. A part of the clones is gone; compared with another copy, unresolved V genes explain less than half, and the rest is unexplained. Present in this sample are 90,000 to 95,000 clones, 65% to 85% of which were seen just once. Approximately 6.4% of the sample belongs to the ten largest clones. Sequences were derived from blood, sampled from a patient whose treatment included radiotherapy and nephrectomy. All receptors derive from a man between 60 and 70 years old with renal cell carcinoma.

The chain employs TRBV7-8 and TRBJ1-2; D is perhaps TRBD1 (5 bases). Looked up from germline, CDR1 is SGHVS and CDR2 is FQNEAQ. CDR3 size: 16 residues. V lost 4 bases to trimming and J lost 8 bases, with 23 bases between them. The CDR3 sequence is CASSSRRRGRTNGYTF. The CDR3 DNA sequence: TGTGCCAGCAGCTCAAGGAGGCGGGGCCGGACCAACGGCTACACCTTC. Variable domain in full (rest from reference TRBV7-8 and TRBJ1-2): GAGVSQSPRYKVAKRGQDVALRCDPISGHVSLFWYQQALGQGPEFLTYFQNEAQLDKSGLPSDRFFAERPEGSVSTLKIQRTQQEDSAVYLCASSSRRRGRTNGYTFGSGTRLTVV.

This sequence joins TRBV18 and TRBJ2-2, with D possibly called TRBD1 or TRBD2 (6 bases each). Germline CDR1 and CDR2: KGHSH and LQKENI. The V and J ends lost 0 bases and 5 bases respectively, with 13 bases between them. This CDR3 spans 16 amino acids. Here the CDR3 DNA reads TGTGCCAGCTCACCACCACGAGGGGGAGGAACCGGGGAGCTGTTTTTT. Translating it yields CASSPPRGGGTGELFF.

The chain links TRBV19 to TRBJ2-2, with no clear D. The CDR3 totals 16 residues. From germline, CDR1 is LNHDA and CDR2 SQIVND (reference sequence). V shed 5 bases and J shed 2 bases, with 15 bases lying between them. CDR3 sequence: CASSFGRQSNTGELFF. The CDR3, as DNA: TGTGCCAGTAGTTTCGGTCGGCAGAGTAACACCGGGGAGCTGTTTTTT.

The chain is built from TRBV7-2 and TRBJ2-2, with 10 bases identical to TRBD1. Germline V gene data show CDR1 as SGHTA and CDR2 as FQGNSA. The CDR3 is made up of 17 amino acids. The V segment lost 10 bases and the J segment 5 bases; nucleotides outside the gene matches: 16. The CDR3 coding sequence is TGTGCCACCGGGGGACAGGGGCGGGAGAGAGTTACCGGGGAGCTGTTTTTT. Amino acids: CATGGQGRERVTGELFF.

The chain recombines TRBV18 with TRBJ2-7; TRBD2 aligns across 8 bases. Losses at the gene ends were 0 bases for V and 3 bases for J; bases not matched to a gene: 4. The germline CDR1 and CDR2 sequences are KGHSH and LQKENI. The CDR3 length is 15 residues. CDR3 residues: CASSPPASGRYEQYF. The CDR3 DNA is TGTGCCAGCTCACCACCGGCTAGCGGGCGCTACGAGCAGTACTTC.

The CDR3 sequence: CASSLDLWGVAEAFF. In DNA, the CDR3 is TGTGCCAGCAGCTTAGATCTTTGGGGGGTCGCTGAAGCTTTCTTT. The V and J genes are TRBV11-2 and TRBJ1-1, with D possibly being TRBD1 (5 bases). CDR1 is SGHAT, CDR2 FQNNGV, per germline. The CDR3 has 15 residues. The V end lost 0 bases, the J end lost 6 bases, and 14 bases lay between the germline ends. Full variable domain (outside the CDR3, taken from reference TRBV11-2 and TRBJ1-1): EAGVAQSPRYKIIEKRQSVAFWCNPISGHATLYWYQQILGQGPKLLIQFQNNGVVDDSQLPKDRFSAERLKGVDSTLKIQPAKLEDSAVYLCASSLDLWGVAEAFFGQGTRLTVV.

The rearrangement links TRBV6-6 to TRBJ2-7; the D gene is possibly TRBD1 (5 bases). The CDR3 has 12 amino acids. The germline gives CDR1 MNHNY, CDR2 SVGAGI (reference sequence). Trimming stripped 5 bases from V and 3 bases from J, with 8 bases between. The CDR3 region is CASSPQGYEQYF. Here the CDR3 DNA reads TGTGCCAGCAGTCCTCAGGGCTACGAGCAGTACTTC.

This chain's CDR3 is CASSVGGSGETQYF. The DNA of the CDR3 is TGTGCCAGTTCGGTTGGCGGGAGTGGTGAGACCCAGTACTTC. V and J are TRBV19 and TRBJ2-5; TRBD2 aligns across 7 bases. The CDR3 has 14 amino acids. In germline, CDR1 is LNHDA, CDR2 SQIVND (reference sequence). V gave up 8 bases and J gave up 5 bases; unmatched junction bases: 11. The full variable domain, completed using reference TRBV19 and TRBJ2-5, is DGGITQSPKYLFRKEGQNVTLSCEQNLNHDAMYWYRQDPGQGLRLIYYSQIVNDFQKGDIAEGYSVSREKKESFPLTVTSAQKNPTAFYLCASSVGGSGETQYFGPGTRLLVL.

This clone has just a few counts. V usage is TRBV10-3 and J usage is TRBJ1-5; D not certain. Per the germline V gene, CDR1 is ENHRY and CDR2 is SYGVKD. Trimming cost V 6 bases and J 3 bases, with 9 bases left between them. The CDR3 has 13 residues. CDR3 DNA sequence: TGTGCCATCAGCGGACGGTTCAATCAGCCCCAGCATTTT. Residues: CAISGRFNQPQHF.

This chain uses TRBV7-9 with TRBJ2-5; 9 bases map to TRBD2. The J call may be in error: the DNA end matches TRBJ2-7 better. Germline V lookup: CDR1 SEHNR, CDR2 FQNEAQ (reference sequence). The CDR3 loop spans 15 amino acids. The CDR3 nucleotides read TGTGCCAGCAGCTTGGGGCCTAGCGGGACCTACGAGCAGTACTTC. Its translation is CASSLGPSGTYEQYF.